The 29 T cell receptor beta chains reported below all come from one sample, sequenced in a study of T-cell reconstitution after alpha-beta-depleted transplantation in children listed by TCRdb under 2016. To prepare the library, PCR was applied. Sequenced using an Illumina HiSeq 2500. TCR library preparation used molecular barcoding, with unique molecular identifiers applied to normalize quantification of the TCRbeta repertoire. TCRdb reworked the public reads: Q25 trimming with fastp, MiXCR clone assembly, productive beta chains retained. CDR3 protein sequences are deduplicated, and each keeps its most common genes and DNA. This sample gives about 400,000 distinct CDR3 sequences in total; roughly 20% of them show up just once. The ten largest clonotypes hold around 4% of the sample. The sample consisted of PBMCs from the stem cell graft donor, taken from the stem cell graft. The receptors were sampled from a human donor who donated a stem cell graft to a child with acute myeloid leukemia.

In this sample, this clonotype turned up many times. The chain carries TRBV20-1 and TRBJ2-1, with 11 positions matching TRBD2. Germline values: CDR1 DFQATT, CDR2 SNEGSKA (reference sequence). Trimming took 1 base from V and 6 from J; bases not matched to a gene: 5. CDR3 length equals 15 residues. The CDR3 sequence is CSARVTSGRRNEQFF. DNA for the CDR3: TGCAGTGCTAGAGTTACTAGCGGGAGACGCAATGAGCAGTTCTTC.

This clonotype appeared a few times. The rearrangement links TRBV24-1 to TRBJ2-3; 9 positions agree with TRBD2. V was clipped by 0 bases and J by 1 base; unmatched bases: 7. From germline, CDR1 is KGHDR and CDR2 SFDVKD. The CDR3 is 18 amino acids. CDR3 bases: TGTGCCACCAGTGATTTGCGGAGTAGCGGGGGCCGCACAGATACGCAGTATTTT. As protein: CATSDLRSSGGRTDTQYF.

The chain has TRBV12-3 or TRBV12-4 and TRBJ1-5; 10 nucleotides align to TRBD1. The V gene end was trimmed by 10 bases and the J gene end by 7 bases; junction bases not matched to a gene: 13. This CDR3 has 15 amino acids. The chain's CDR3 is CAIRAGQGDGQPQHF. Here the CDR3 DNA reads TGTGCCATCCGTGCCGGACAGGGGGATGGGCAGCCCCAGCATTTT.

The CDR3 coding sequence is TGTGCCAGCACATCCGGGACACAGAACACTGAAGCTTTCTTT. Its protein product is CASTSGTQNTEAFF. The chain recombines TRBV4-2 with TRBJ1-1; a weak D match, TRBD1 (6 bases). The germline CDR1 and CDR2 sequences are LGHNA and YNFKEQ. Trimming stripped 7 bases from V and 1 base from J, with 13 bases between. This CDR3 is built from 14 residues.

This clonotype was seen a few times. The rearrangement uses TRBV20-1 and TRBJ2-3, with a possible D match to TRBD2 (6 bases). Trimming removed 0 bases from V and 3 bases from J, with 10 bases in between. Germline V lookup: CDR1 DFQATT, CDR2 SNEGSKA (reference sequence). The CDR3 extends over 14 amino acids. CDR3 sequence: CSARDSGVTDTQYF. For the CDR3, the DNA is TGCAGTGCTAGAGATTCGGGAGTAACAGATACGCAGTATTTT.

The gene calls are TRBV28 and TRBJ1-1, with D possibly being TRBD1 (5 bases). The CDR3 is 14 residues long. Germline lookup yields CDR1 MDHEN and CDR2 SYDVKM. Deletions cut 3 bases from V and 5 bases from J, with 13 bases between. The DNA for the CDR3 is TGTGCCAGCAGTTTTTGGAGGGGTGGAACTGAAGCTTTCTTT. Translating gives CASSFWRGGTEAFF.

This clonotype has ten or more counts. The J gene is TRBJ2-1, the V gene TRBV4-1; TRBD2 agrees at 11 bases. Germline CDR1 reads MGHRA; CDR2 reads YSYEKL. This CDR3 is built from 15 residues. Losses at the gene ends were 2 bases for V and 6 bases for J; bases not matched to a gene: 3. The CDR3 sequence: CASSQLGLAANEQFF. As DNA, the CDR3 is TGCGCCAGCAGCCAATTGGGACTAGCGGCCAATGAGCAGTTCTTC.

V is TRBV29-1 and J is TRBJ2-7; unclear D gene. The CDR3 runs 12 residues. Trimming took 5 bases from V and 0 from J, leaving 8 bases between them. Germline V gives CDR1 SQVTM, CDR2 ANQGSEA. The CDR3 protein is CSVHQNSYEQYF. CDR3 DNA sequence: TGCAGCGTTCATCAAAACTCCTACGAGCAGTACTTC.

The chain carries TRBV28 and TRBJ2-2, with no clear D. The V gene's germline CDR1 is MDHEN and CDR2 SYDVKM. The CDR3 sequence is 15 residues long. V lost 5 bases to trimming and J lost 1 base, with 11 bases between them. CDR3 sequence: CASSRYSGNTGELFF. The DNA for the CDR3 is TGTGCCAGCAGTCGATACTCAGGGAACACCGGGGAGCTGTTTTTT.

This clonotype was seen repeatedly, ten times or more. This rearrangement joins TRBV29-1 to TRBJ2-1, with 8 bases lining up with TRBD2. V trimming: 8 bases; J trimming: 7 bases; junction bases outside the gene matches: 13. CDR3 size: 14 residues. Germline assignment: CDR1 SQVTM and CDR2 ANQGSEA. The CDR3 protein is CSFGWVAGRNEQFF. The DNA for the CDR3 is TGCAGCTTTGGCTGGGTAGCGGGAAGGAATGAGCAGTTCTTC.

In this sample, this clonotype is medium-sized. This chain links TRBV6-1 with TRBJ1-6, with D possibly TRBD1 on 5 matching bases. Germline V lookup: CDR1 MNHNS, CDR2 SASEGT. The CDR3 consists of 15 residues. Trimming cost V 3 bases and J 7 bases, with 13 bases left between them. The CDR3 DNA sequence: TGTGCCAGCAGTGACGATCAGGGCTGGAATTCACCCCTCCACTTT. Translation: CASSDDQGWNSPLHF.

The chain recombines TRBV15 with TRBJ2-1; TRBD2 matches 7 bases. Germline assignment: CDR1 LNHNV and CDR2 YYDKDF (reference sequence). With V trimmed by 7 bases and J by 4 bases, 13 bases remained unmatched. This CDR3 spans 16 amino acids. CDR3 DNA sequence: TGTGCCACCACTTTGCTTCCTAGCGGATTTTACAATGAGCAGTTCTTC. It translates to CATTLLPSGFYNEQFF.

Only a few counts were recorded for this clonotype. The CDR3 DNA sequence: TGTGCCAGCAGTTTCCAACAGGCAGATACGCAGTATTTT. This sequence encodes CASSFQQADTQYF. This chain uses TRBV12-3 or TRBV12-4 with TRBJ2-3; possibly TRBD1 for D (5 bases). The CDR3 totals 13 residues. The germline V and J ends were trimmed by 3 bases and 4 bases, with 8 bases remaining between them.

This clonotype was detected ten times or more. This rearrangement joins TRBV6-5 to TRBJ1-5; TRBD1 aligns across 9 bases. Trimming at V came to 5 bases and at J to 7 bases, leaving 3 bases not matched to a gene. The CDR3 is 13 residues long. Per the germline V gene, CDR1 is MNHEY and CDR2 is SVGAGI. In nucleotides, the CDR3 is TGTGCCAGCAGTCGGGACAGGGAACAGCCCCAGCATTTT. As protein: CASSRDREQPQHF.

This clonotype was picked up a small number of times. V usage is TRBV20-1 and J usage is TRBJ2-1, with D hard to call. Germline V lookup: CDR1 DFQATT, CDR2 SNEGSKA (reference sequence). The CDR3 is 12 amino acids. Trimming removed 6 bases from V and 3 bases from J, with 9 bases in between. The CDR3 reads CSAVRLYNEQFF. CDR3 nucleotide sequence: TGCAGTGCCGTCAGACTCTACAATGAGCAGTTCTTC.

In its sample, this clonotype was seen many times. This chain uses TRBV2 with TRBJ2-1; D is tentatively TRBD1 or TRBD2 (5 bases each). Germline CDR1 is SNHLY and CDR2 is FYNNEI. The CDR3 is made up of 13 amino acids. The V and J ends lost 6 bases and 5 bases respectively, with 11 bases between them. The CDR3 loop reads CASSREGHNEQFF. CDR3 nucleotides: TGTGCCAGCAGCAGAGAGGGACACAATGAGCAGTTCTTC.

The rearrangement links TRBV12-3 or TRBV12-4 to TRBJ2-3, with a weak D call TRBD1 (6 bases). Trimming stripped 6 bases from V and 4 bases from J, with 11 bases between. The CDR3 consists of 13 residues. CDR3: CASRLQGSDTQYF. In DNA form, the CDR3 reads TGTGCCAGCAGATTACAGGGTTCAGATACGCAGTATTTT.

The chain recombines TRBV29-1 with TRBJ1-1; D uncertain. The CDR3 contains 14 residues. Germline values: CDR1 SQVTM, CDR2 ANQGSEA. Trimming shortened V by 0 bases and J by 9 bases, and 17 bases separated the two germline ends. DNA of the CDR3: TGCAGCGTTGAAGATCAAGGAGATAGGTATCAAGCTTTCTTT. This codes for CSVEDQGDRYQAFF. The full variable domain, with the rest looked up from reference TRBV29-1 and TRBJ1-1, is SAVISQKPSRDICQRGTSLTIQCQVDSQVTMMFWYRQQPGQSLTLIATANQGSEATYESGFVIDKFPISRPNLTFSTLTVSNMSPEDSSIYLCSVEDQGDRYQAFFGQGTRLTVV.

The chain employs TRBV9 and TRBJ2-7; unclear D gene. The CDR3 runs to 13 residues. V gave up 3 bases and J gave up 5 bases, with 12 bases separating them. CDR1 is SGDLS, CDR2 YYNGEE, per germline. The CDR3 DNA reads TGTGCCAGCAGCGCCCAGGACGCGGACGAGCAGTACTTC. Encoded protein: CASSAQDADEQYF.

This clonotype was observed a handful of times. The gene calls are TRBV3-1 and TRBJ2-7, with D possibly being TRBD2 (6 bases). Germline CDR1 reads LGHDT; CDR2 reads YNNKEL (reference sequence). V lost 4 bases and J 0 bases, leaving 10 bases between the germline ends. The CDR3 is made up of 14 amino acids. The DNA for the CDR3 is TGTGCCAGCAGCCGGCGGGACGGCTCCTACGAGCAGTACTTC. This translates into CASSRRDGSYEQYF.

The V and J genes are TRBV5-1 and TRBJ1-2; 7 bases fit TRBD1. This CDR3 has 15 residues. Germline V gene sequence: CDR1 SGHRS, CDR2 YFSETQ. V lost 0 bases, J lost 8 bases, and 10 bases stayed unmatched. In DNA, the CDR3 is TGCGCCAGCAGCTTGGATGGGAGGGGACAGTCCGGCTACACCTTC. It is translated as CASSLDGRGQSGYTF.

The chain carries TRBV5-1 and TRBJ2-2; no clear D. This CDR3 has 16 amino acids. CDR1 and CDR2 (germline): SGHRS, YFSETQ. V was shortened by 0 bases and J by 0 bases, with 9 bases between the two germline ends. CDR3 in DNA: TGCGCCAGCAGCTTGGCCGGCAGTACGAACACCGGGGAGCTGTTTTTT. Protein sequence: CASSLAGSTNTGELFF.

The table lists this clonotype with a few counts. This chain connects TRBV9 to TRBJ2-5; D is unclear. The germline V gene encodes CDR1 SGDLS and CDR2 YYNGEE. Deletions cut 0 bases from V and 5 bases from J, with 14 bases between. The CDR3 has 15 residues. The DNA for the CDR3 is TGTGCCAGCAGCGTAGGCATGGCAGGTCGGGAGACCCAGTACTTC. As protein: CASSVGMAGRETQYF.

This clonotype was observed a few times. The CDR3 DNA reads as TGCGCCAGCAGCCCCCTTGCTAGTACAGGAACCTCTGGGGCCAACGTCCTGACTTTC. This gives the protein CASSPLASTGTSGANVLTF. This chain joins TRBV5-1 and TRBJ2-6; perhaps TRBD1 as D (5 bases). Germline lookup yields CDR1 SGHRS and CDR2 YFSETQ. V lost 4 bases to trimming and J lost 0 bases, with 20 bases between them. This CDR3 region has 19 residues.

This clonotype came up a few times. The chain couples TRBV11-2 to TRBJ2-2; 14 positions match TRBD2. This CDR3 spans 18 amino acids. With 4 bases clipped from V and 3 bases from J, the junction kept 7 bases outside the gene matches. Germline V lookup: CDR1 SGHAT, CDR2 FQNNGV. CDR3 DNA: TGTGCCAGCAGCTGGACGGGACTAGCGGGAGAGCACACCGGGGAGCTGTTTTTT. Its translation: CASSWTGLAGEHTGELFF.

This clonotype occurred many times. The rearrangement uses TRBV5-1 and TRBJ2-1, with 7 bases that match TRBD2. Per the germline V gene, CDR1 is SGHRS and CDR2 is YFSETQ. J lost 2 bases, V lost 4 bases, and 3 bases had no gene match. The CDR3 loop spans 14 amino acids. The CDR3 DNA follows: TGCGCCAGCAGCGCGGGGACTACCTACAATGAGCAGTTCTTC. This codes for CASSAGTTYNEQFF.

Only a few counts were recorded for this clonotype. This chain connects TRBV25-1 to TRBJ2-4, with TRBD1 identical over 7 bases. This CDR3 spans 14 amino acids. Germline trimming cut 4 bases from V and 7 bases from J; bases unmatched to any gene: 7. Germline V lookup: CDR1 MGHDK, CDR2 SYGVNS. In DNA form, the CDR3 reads TGTGCCAGCAGTGGAGGGGGCGCGAGTAACATTCAGTACTTC. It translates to CASSGGGASNIQYF.

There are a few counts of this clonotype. The CDR3 DNA reads as TGCGCCAGCAGCCCGGTGGCGGGAGAGGCCTACGAGCAGTACTTC. Its translation is CASSPVAGEAYEQYF. The chain uses TRBV5-1 and TRBJ2-7, with 7 bases that match TRBD2. V lost 4 bases and J lost 2; bases outside the gene matches: 9. Germline V gives CDR1 SGHRS, CDR2 YFSETQ. The CDR3 consists of 15 residues.

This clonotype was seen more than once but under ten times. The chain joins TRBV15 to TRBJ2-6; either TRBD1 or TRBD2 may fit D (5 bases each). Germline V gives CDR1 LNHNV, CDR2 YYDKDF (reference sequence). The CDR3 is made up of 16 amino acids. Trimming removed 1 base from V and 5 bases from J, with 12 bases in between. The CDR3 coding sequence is TGTGCCACCAGCAGAGCCCCTGGGGGTTGGGCCAACGTCCTGACTTTC. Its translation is CATSRAPGGWANVLTF.